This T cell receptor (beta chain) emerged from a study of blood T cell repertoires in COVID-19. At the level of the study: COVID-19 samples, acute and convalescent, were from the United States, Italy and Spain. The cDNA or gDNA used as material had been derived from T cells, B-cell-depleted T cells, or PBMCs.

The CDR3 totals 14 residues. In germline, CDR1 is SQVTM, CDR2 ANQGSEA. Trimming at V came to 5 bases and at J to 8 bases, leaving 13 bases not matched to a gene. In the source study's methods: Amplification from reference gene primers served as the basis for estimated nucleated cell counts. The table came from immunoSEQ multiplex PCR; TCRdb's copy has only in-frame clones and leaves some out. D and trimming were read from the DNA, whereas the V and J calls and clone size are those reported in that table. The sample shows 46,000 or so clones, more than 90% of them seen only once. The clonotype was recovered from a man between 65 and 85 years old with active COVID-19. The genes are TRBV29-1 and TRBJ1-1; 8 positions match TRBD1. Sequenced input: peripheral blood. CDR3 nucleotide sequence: TGCAGCGTTCGAATAGGACAGGGTCGGTCGGAAGCTTTCTTT. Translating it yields CSVRIGQGRSEAFF. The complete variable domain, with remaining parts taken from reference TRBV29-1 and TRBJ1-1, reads SAVISQKPSRDICQRGTSLTIQCQVDSQVTMMFWYRQQPGQSLTLIATANQGSEATYESGFVIDKFPISRPNLTFSTLTVSNMSPEDSSIYLCSVRIGQGRSEAFFGQGTRLTVV.